The source of this TCR beta chain is a study of blood T cell repertoires in COVID-19. Looking at the study overall: Material from acute and convalescent COVID-19 was sourced from the United States, Italy and Spain. T cells, B-cell-depleted T cells, or PBMCs supplied cDNA or gDNA.

Per the authors' pipeline: Amplification with reference gene primers provided the estimates of nucleated cell counts. Measured with immunoSEQ multiplex PCR; TCRdb has only the in-frame clones, and not every one. That table supplies the V and J calls and clone size; D and trimming were determined from the DNA. The profile shows 200,000 to 300,000 clones, more than 75% of them singletons. The source is a woman aged 40 to 50 who had recovered from COVID-19. Sequenced material: peripheral blood.

The CDR3 bases are TGTGCCAGCAGCTTAGGGACAATCTCTGGAAACACCATATATTTT. Translating gives CASSLGTISGNTIYF. This sequence joins TRBV7-9 and TRBJ1-3; TRBD1 is a possible D gene (5 bases). The CDR3 is 15 residues long. Germline lookup yields CDR1 SEHNR and CDR2 FQNEAQ (reference sequence). V lost 1 base and J 0 bases, leaving 7 bases between the germline ends.